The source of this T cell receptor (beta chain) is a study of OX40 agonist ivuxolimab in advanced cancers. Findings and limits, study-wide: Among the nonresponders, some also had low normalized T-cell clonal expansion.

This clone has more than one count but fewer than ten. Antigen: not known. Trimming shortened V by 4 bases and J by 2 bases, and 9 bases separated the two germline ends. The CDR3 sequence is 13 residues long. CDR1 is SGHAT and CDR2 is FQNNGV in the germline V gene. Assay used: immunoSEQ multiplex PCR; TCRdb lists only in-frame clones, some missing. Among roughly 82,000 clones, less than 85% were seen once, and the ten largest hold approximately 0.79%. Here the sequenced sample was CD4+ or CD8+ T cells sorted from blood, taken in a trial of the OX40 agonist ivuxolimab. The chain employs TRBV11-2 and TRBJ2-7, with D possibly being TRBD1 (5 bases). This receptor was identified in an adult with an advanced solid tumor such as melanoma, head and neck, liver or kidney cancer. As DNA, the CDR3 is TGTGCCAGCAGCTCCGACAGAGCCTACGAGCAGTACTTC. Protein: CASSSDRAYEQYF.